This T cell receptor beta chain originates from a study of early T cells in non-severe SARS-CoV-2 infection (dated by TCRdb to the early 2020s). Some background on the complete study: Because TCR sequencing was done on bulk RNA from unsorted whole blood, the alpha and beta chains could not be paired. Results the study describes overall, beyond this receptor: VDJdb matching was skewed toward anti-spike CD8 responses and likely underestimated virus-specific expansions, missing private and CD4 specificities.

Set within a cohort of healthcare workers in London, UK, this nested case-control study involved weekly PCR testing of nasopharyngeal swabs along with blood sampling. Healthcare workers were recruited between 23 and 31 March 2020, during the week of the UK lockdown, and were followed weekly for up to roughly 15 weeks. Measured from the cysteine to the phenylalanine, the CDR3 is 13 residues long. The entry retains the CDR3 DNA only, 39 bases that are in frame from base 1. Looking up the germline V gene yields CDR1 SNHLY and CDR2 FYNNEI. Between the V and J ends, shortened by 6 bases and 2 bases respectively, the junction contains 8 bases. The method behind the library was 5' RACE. Sequenced on a NextSeq 500. In the TCR library protocol, unique molecular identifiers were attached to individual cDNA molecules to correct for PCR bias and sequencing error. TCR alpha and beta chains were both sequenced, and the abundances of alpha and beta sequences in each sample were closely correlated with each other. Regarding the original processing steps: Decombinator V4 was used to perform V gene, J gene and CDR3 annotation of TCR sequences. Expanded TCRs were defined as changing significantly between any two time points under a Poisson model with p below 0.0001. TCR abundances were normalised to the total number of TCRs sequenced per sample and were expressed as counts per million. MAIT TCRs were defined by TRAV1-2 paired with TRAJ12, TRAJ20 or TRAJ33, and iNKT TCRs by TRAV10 paired with TRAJ18. VDJdb, accessed 1 November 2021, was searched for CMV, EBV and SARS-CoV-2 annotated TCRs, with TCRs annotated for multiple antigens excluded. The public sequencing data were trimmed at Q25 with fastp and processed into clonotypes with MiXCR by TCRdb, which kept only in-frame beta chains. One record per CDR3 amino acid sequence lists the most common genes and DNA. Clone size and V and J calls follow TCRdb, not the original study. In all, the sample holds around 80,000 distinct CDR3 sequences, and roughly an eighth of those were seen once. Under 1.5% of the sample rests with the top ten.

In the case of this clonotype: Its target antigen remains unknown. Per-base qualities were not stored, and no clone one base away is much larger.

The chain is encoded by TRBV2 joined to TRBJ1-5; the D gene assignment is ambiguous. Sequenced: whole blood. The TCR comes from an adult who was a healthcare worker with PCR-confirmed SARS-CoV-2 infection or an uninfected control (not recorded which). The CDR3 sequence is CASSDTRNQPQHF. The base sequence is TGTGCCAGCAGCGACACGCGCAATCAGCCCCAGCATTTT.